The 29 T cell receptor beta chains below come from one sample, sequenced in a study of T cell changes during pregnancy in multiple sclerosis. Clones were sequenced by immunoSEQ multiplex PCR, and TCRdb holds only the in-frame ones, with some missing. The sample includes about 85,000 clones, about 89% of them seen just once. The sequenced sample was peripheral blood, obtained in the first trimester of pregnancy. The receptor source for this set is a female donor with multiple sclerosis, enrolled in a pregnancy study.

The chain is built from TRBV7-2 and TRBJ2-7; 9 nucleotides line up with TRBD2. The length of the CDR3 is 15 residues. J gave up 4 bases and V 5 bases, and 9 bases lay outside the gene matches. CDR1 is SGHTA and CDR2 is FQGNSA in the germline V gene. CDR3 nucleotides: TGTGCCAGCAGCGTAGAAGGACTAGCGAGTTACGAGCAGTACTTC. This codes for CASSVEGLASYEQYF.

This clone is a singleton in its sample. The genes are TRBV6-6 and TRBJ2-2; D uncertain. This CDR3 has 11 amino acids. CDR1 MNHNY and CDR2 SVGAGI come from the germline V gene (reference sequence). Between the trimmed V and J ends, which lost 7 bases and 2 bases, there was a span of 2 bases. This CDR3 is CASTNTGELFF. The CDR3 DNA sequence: TGTGCCAGCACTAACACCGGGGAGCTGTTTTTT.

CDR3 sequence: CASSRQETTNTGELFF. As DNA, the CDR3 is TGCGCCAGCAGCCGACAGGAAACTACGAACACCGGGGAGCTGTTTTTT. V and J are TRBV4-1 and TRBJ2-2; tentatively, D is TRBD1 (6 bases). Germline values: CDR1 MGHRA, CDR2 YSYEKL. V lost 4 bases and J lost 0, with 12 bases in between. The CDR3 extends over 16 amino acids.

CDR3 nucleotides: TGCGCCAGCAGCCAAGGGGTCTGGGGCACAGAACAAGAGACCCAGTACTTC. Its protein product is CASSQGVWGTEQETQYF. The chain is built from TRBV4-3 and TRBJ2-5; the D gene is possibly TRBD1 (5 bases). Germline CDR1 LGHNA, CDR2 YSLEER. CDR3 length: 17 amino acids. The V end was cut by 1 base, the J end by 2 bases, with 17 bases between.

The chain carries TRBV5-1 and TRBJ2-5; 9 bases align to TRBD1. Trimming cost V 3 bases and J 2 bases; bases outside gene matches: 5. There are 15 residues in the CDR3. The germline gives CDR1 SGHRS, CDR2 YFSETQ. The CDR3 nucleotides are TGCGCCAGCAGCTCGGGACAGGGAAATCAAGAGACCCAGTACTTC. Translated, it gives CASSSGQGNQETQYF.

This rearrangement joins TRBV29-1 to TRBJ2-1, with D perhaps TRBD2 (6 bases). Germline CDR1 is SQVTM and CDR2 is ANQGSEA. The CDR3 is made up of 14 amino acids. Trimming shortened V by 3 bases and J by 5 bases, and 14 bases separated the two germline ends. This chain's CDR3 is CSVESAGRHNEQFF. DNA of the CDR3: TGCAGCGTTGAGTCGGCGGGGAGACACAATGAGCAGTTCTTC.

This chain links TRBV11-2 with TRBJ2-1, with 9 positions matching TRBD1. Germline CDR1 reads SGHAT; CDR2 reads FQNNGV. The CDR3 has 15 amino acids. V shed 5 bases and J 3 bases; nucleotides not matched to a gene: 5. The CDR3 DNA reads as TGTGCCAGCAGCCAACGGACAGGGGACTACAATGAGCAGTTCTTC. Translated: CASSQRTGDYNEQFF.

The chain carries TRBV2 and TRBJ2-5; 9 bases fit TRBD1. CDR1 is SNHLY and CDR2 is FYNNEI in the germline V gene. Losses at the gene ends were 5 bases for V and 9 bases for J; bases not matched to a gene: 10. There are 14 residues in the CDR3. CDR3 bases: TGTGCCAGCAGTCGAAGGGACAGGGAGGGGGCCCAGTACTTC. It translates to CASSRRDREGAQYF.

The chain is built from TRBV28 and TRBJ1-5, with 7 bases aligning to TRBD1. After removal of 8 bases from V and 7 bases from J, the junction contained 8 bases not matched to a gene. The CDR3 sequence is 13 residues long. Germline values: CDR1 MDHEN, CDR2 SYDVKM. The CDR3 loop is CASYGQVFQPQHF. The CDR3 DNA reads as TGTGCCAGCTACGGACAGGTTTTCCAGCCCCAGCATTTT.

The CDR3 loop is CASAIGGSGNTIYF. CDR3 in DNA: TGTGCCAGCGCCATAGGGGGCAGTGGAAACACCATATATTTT. The chain employs TRBV28 and TRBJ1-3; 7 bases match TRBD1. The V segment lost 8 bases and the J segment 3 bases; nucleotides outside the gene matches: 7. Per the germline V gene, CDR1 is MDHEN and CDR2 is SYDVKM. This CDR3 is 14 amino acids long.

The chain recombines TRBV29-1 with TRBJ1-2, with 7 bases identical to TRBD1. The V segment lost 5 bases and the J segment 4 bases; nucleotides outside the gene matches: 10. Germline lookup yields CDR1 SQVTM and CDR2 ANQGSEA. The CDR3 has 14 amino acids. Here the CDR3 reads CSVYRRDSPYGYTF. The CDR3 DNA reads TGCAGCGTTTATCGTAGGGACAGTCCCTATGGCTACACCTTC.

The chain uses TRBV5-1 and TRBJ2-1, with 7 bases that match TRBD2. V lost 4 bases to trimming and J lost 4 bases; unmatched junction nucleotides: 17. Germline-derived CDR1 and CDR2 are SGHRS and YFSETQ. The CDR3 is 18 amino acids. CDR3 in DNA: TGCGCCAGCAGCACAGGCACCTCCTTTGTGGGAGGGTACAATGAGCAGTTCTTC. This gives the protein CASSTGTSFVGGYNEQFF.

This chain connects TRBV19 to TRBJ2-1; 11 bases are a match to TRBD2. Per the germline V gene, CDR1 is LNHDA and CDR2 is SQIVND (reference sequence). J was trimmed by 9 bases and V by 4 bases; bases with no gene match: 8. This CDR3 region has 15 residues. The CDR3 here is CASSKLAGDAGEQFF. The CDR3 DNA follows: TGTGCCAGTAGTAAACTAGCGGGAGACGCGGGTGAGCAGTTCTTC.

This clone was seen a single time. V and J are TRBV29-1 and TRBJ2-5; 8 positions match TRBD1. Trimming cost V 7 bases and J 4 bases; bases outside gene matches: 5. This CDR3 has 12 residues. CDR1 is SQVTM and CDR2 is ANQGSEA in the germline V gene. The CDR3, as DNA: TGCAGCGGGAACAGGGGGAGAGAGACCCAGTACTTC. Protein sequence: CSGNRGRETQYF.

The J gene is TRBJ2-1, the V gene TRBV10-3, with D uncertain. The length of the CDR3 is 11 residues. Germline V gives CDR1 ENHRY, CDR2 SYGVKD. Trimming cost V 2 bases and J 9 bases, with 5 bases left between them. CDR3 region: CAISEEFEQFF. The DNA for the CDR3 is TGTGCCATCAGTGAGGAGTTTGAGCAGTTCTTC.

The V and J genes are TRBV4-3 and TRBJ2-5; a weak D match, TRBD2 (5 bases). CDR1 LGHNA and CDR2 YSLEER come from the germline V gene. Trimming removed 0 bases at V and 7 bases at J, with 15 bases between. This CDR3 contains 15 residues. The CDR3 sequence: CASSQELDYRGTQYF. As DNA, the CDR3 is TGCGCCAGCAGCCAAGAATTAGACTACCGGGGGACCCAGTACTTC.

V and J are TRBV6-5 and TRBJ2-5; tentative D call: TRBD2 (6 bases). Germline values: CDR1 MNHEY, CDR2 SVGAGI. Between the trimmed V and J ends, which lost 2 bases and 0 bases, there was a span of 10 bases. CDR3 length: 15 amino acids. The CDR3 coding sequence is TGTGCCAGCAGTTACGCGGGGACGTACCAAGAGACCCAGTACTTC. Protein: CASSYAGTYQETQYF.

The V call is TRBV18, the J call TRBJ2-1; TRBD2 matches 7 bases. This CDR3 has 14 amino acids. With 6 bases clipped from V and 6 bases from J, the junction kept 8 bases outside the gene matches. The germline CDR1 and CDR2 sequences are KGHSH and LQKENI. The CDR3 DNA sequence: TGTGCCAGCTCGATCCCGGGGGGTGGCAATGAGCAGTTCTTC. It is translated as CASSIPGGGNEQFF.

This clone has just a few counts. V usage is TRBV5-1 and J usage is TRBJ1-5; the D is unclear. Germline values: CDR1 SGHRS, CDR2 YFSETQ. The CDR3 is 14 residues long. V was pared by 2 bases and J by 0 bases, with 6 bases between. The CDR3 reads CASSFGDSNQPQHF. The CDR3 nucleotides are TGCGCCAGCAGCTTCGGGGATAGCAATCAGCCCCAGCATTTT.

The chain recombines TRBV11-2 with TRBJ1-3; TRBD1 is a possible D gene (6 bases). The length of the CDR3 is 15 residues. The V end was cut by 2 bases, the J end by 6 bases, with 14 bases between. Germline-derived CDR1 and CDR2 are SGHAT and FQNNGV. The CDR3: CASSLYGQGPNTIYF. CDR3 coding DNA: TGTGCCAGCAGCTTATACGGTCAGGGGCCAAACACCATATATTTT. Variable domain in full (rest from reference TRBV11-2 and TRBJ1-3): EAGVAQSPRYKIIEKRQSVAFWCNPISGHATLYWYQQILGQGPKLLIQFQNNGVVDDSQLPKDRFSAERLKGVDSTLKIQPAKLEDSAVYLCASSLYGQGPNTIYFGEGSWLTVV.

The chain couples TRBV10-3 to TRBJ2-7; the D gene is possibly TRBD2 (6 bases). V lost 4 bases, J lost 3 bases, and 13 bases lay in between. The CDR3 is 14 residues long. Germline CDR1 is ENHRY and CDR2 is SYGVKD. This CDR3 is CAISVGRSNYEQYF. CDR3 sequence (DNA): TGTGCCATCAGTGTCGGGAGAAGCAACTACGAGCAGTACTTC.

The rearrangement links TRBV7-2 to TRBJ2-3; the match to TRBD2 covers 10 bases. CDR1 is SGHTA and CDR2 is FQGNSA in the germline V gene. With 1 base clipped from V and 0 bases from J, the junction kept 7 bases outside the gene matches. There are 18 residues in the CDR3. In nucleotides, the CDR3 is TGTGCCAGCAGCTTAGGGCCTAGCGGGGGAACTAGCACAGATACGCAGTATTTT. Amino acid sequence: CASSLGPSGGTSTDTQYF.

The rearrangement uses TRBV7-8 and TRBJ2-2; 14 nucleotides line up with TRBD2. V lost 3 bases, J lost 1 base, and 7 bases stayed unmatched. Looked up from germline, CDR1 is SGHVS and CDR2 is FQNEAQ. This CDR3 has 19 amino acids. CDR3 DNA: TGTGCCAGCAGCTTTAGACTAGCGGGGGGGCCAAGGAACACCGGGGAGCTGTTTTTT. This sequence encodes CASSFRLAGGPRNTGELFF.

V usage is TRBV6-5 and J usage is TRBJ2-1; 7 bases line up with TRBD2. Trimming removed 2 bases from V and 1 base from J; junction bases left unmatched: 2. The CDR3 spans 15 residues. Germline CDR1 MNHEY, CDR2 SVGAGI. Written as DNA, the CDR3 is TGTGCCAGCAGTTACAGAGCGGGGTCCTACAATGAGCAGTTCTTC. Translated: CASSYRAGSYNEQFF.

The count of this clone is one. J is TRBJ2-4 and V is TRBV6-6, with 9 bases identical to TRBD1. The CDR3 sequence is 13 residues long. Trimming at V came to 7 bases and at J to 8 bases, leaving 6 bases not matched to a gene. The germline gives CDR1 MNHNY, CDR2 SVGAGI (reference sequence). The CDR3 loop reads CASKGQGSHIQYF. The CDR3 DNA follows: TGTGCCAGCAAGGGACAGGGCTCACACATTCAGTACTTC.

In DNA form, the CDR3 reads TGTGCCAGCAGCCCGGACAGGGGTGGGATTGGAGGGCTGTTTTTT. It codes for CASSPDRGGIGGLFF. The gene calls are TRBV5-4 and TRBJ1-4; 9 bases fit TRBD1. V shed 4 bases, J shed 14 bases, and the junction held 15 bases outside the gene matches. Germline CDR1 is SGHNT and CDR2 is YYREEE (reference sequence). The CDR3 covers 15 residues.

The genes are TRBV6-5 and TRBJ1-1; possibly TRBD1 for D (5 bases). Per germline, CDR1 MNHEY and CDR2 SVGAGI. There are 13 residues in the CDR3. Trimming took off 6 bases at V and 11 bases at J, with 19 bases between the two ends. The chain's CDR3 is CASSSGLSVGAFF. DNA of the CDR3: TGTGCCAGCAGCTCGGGACTGTCGGTGGGGGCTTTCTTT.

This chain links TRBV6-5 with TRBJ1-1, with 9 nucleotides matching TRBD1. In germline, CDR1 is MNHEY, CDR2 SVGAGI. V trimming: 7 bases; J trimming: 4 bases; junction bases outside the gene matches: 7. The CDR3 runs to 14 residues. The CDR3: CASTRGQGVTEAFF. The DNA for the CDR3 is TGTGCCAGCACCAGGGGACAGGGAGTCACTGAAGCTTTCTTT.

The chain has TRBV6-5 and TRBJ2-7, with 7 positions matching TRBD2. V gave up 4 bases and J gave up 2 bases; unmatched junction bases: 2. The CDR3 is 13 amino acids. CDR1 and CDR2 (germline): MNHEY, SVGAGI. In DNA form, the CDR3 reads TGTGCCAGCAGTTTGACTAGCACCTACGAGCAGTACTTC. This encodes CASSLTSTYEQYF.